The 14 T cell receptor beta chains below come from one sample, sequenced in a study of shared clonotypes between healthy human individuals. Produced via immunoSEQ multiplex PCR; TCRdb's table is partial and in-frame only. The table includes some 2.1 million clones, 85% to 95% detected once. Sequencing was performed on naive CD4+ T cells sorted from blood. Subset reported: CD45RA+ positively selected. The receptors were sampled from a man aged 18-30 years in good health.

Comments on this clone: Other DNA sequences in this specimen translate into the identical CDR3. CDR3 loop: CASSFRTGSYEQYF. Written as DNA, the CDR3 is TGTGCCAGCAGCTTTCGGACAGGGTCCTACGAGCAGTACTTC. The genes are TRBV7-8 and TRBJ2-7, with 8 positions matching TRBD1. The length of the CDR3 is 14 residues. Germline CDR1 reads SGHVS; CDR2 reads FQNEAQ. With V trimmed by 3 bases and J by 1 base, 2 bases remained unmatched.

This rearrangement joins TRBV30 to TRBJ2-7; 14 nucleotides align to TRBD2. The V gene's germline CDR1 is GTSNPN and CDR2 SVGIG (reference sequence). V shed 3 bases, J shed 4 bases, and the junction held 8 bases outside the gene matches. The CDR3 has 16 amino acids. CDR3 amino acids: CAWRGGLAGGKYEQYF. CDR3 sequence (DNA): TGTGCCTGGAGGGGAGGACTAGCGGGGGGAAAGTACGAGCAGTACTTC.

The chain recombines TRBV25-1 with TRBJ1-6; no definite D call. This CDR3 is 14 amino acids long. Trimming pared 4 bases from V and 9 bases from J, leaving 13 bases between. CDR1 is MGHDK and CDR2 is SYGVNS in the germline V gene. The CDR3 protein is CASSVWGEVSPLHF. The CDR3 bases are TGTGCCAGCAGTGTCTGGGGAGAGGTTTCACCCCTCCACTTT.

The count of this clone is one. This chain connects TRBV15 to TRBJ1-1; 7 bases match TRBD1. This CDR3 is built from 15 residues. In germline, CDR1 is LNHNV, CDR2 YYDKDF (reference sequence). V shed 3 bases, J shed 4 bases, and the junction held 8 bases outside the gene matches. In DNA form, the CDR3 reads TGTGCCACCAGCAGGGGGACAGAGCCGGTCACTGAAGCTTTCTTT. Translation gives CATSRGTEPVTEAFF.

This chain links TRBV30 with TRBJ1-1; D is possibly TRBD1 (6 bases). V gave up 3 bases and J gave up 2 bases, with 13 bases separating them. The CDR3 totals 14 residues. From germline, CDR1 is GTSNPN and CDR2 SVGIG (reference sequence). The DNA of the CDR3 is TGTGCCTGGAGGGGTCAGGGGCGCAACACTGAAGCTTTCTTT. Translated: CAWRGQGRNTEAFF.

In DNA form, the CDR3 reads TGTGCCAGCAGCTTACGACAGGGGGTCCACGAGCAGTACTTC. Amino acid sequence: CASSLRQGVHEQYF. V is TRBV13 and J is TRBJ2-7, with TRBD1 matching 9 bases. V shed 2 bases and J 5 bases; nucleotides not matched to a gene: 4. Germline V gives CDR1 PRHDT, CDR2 FYEKMQ (reference sequence). The CDR3 is 14 amino acids. The variable domain in full, with the rest retrieved from reference TRBV13 and TRBJ2-7, is AAGVIQSPRHLIKEKRETATLKCYPIPRHDTVYWYQQGPGQDPQFLISFYEKMQSDKGSIPDRFSAQQFSDYHSELNMSSLELGDSALYFCASSLRQGVHEQYFGPGTRLTVT.

The chain links TRBV10-3 to TRBJ2-3; TRBD1 matches 7 bases. V shed 3 bases and J 2 bases; nucleotides not matched to a gene: 2. This CDR3 spans 14 amino acids. Germline-derived CDR1 and CDR2 are ENHRY and SYGVKD. The CDR3: CAISEQGNTDTQYF. The DNA for the CDR3 is TGTGCCATCAGTGAACAGGGGAACACAGATACGCAGTATTTT.

The chain couples TRBV10-2 to TRBJ2-1, with no clear D. Germline loops: CDR1 WSHSY, CDR2 SAAADI. The CDR3 sequence is 12 residues long. V was trimmed by 4 bases and J by 10 bases, leaving 11 bases between them. The CDR3 reads CASSGSALEQFF. CDR3 sequence (DNA): TGCGCCAGCAGTGGGTCTGCGCTCGAGCAGTTCTTC.

The chain recombines TRBV5-1 with TRBJ2-5; the match to TRBD2 covers 11 bases. V shed 2 bases, J shed 4 bases, and the junction held 10 bases outside the gene matches. The germline V gene encodes CDR1 SGHRS and CDR2 YFSETQ. The CDR3 is 17 amino acids. CDR3 in amino acids: CASSFSGLAGGGETQYF. The CDR3 region has the DNA TGCGCCAGCAGCTTTTCTGGGCTAGCGGGGGGAGGAGAGACCCAGTACTTC.

V and J are TRBV7-8 and TRBJ2-1; D might be TRBD2 (6 bases). Trimming pared 5 bases from V and 0 bases from J, leaving 17 bases between. The CDR3 loop spans 17 amino acids. CDR1 is SGHVS, CDR2 FQNEAQ, per germline. CDR3 in DNA: TGTGCCAGCAGCCCACCCGGCGGGGATCGCTCCTACAATGAGCAGTTCTTC. Residues: CASSPPGGDRSYNEQFF.

This chain uses TRBV18 with TRBJ1-4, with D unresolved. The V gene lost 1 base and the J gene lost 3 bases, with 9 bases spanning the gap. The CDR3 totals 15 residues. CDR1 KGHSH and CDR2 LQKENI come from the germline V gene. The CDR3, as DNA: TGTGCCAGCTCACCACTTCGGGTCCCTAATGAAAAACTGTTTTTT. Encoded protein: CASSPLRVPNEKLFF.

With regard to this clone: Sequence at one end of the junction differs from germline and may be a read error. This chain uses TRBV30 with TRBJ1-2; D uncertain. This CDR3 region has 13 residues. Germline-derived CDR1 and CDR2 are GTSNPN and SVGIG (reference sequence). The CDR3 here is CAWSIWVEGHLDF. The CDR3 coding sequence is TGTGCCTGGAGTATTTGGGTGGAAGGTCATTTGGACTTC.

This chain links TRBV28 with TRBJ1-6, with TRBD1 as a possible D gene (5 bases). The CDR3 runs to 15 residues. Trimming removed 7 bases from V and 7 bases from J, with 17 bases in between. CDR1 MDHEN and CDR2 SYDVKM come from the germline V gene. The CDR3 nucleotides are TGTGCCAGCACCCCGGGGGGGGGAGTAAATTCACCCCTCCACTTT. Translating gives CASTPGGGVNSPLHF. Full variable domain (missing parts from reference TRBV28 and TRBJ1-6): DVKVTQSSRYLVKRTGEKVFLECVQDMDHENMFWYRQDPGLGLRLIYFSYDVKMKEKGDIPEGYSVSREKKERFSLILESASTNQTSMYLCASTPGGGVNSPLHFGNGTRLTVT.

This clone was counted between two and nine times. This sample also contains other DNA sequences that code for the same CDR3. This sequence joins TRBV6-6 and TRBJ1-5, with a tentative D call TRBD1 (5 bases). The CDR3 consists of 14 residues. The germline V gene has CDR1 MNHNY and CDR2 SVGAGI (reference sequence). The ends were cut back, 7 bases at V and 4 bases at J, with 14 bases in the middle. The CDR3 DNA reads as TGTGCCAGCACCAAAAGGGACGGAAATCAGCCCCAGCATTTT. It codes for CASTKRDGNQPQHF.